This T cell receptor (beta chain) was observed in a study of shared clonotypes between healthy human individuals. Each subset's genomic DNA was shared equally among a number of immunoSEQ plates. Here immunoSEQ multiplex PCR was the method, and the copy in TCRdb shows in-frame clones only, minus some. The table has some 1.5 million clones, 95% to 97% seen once. There were no recent acute infections or vaccinations among the donors, who were healthy HIV-negative adults. The study separated CD4+ cells into CD45RA+ naive and CD45RA-negative memory subsets. V was shortened by 7 bases and J by 6 bases, with 21 bases between the two germline ends. The CDR3 covers 16 residues. The germline CDR1 and CDR2 sequences are LNHDA and SQIVND (reference sequence).

Material: naive CD4+ T cells sorted from blood. Subset defined: CD45RA+ positively selected. The clonotype comes from a man in his thirties or forties in good health. This chain connects TRBV19 to TRBJ2-2; D gene ambiguous. CDR3 loop: CASKTTATTAPGELFF. DNA of the CDR3: TGTGCCAGTAAAACAACTGCGACGACTGCCCCCGGGGAGCTGTTTTTT. The full variable domain, completed using reference TRBV19 and TRBJ2-2, is DGGITQSPKYLFRKEGQNVTLSCEQNLNHDAMYWYRQDPGQGLRLIYYSQIVNDFQKGDIAEGYSVSREKKESFPLTVTSAQKNPTAFYLCASKTTATTAPGELFFGEGSRLTVL.